This T cell receptor beta chain was profiled in a study of response to subunit inactivated influenza vaccine. Overall study results and limits: Authors suggested each seasonal flu vaccination may recruit only limited numbers of new T cells.

With 1 base clipped from V and 6 bases from J, the junction kept 12 bases outside the gene matches. CDR3 length equals 17 residues. CDR1 is SEHNR and CDR2 is FQNEAQ in the germline V gene (reference sequence). TCRdb reprocessed the RT-PCR reads with MiXCR, giving one entry per CDR3 protein. The table includes hundreds of thousands of distinct CDR3 sequences, more than 15% detected once. Worth noting for this clonotype: Its antigen remains unidentified.

The sequence was obtained from a man aged 50 to 59 who received an inactivated influenza vaccine. The sample consisted of PBMCs from blood, taken roughly 13 days after vaccination. The chain has TRBV7-9 and TRBJ2-7; 10 nucleotides match TRBD2. The CDR3 region has the DNA TGTGCCAGCAGCTTAGGGGGGGGACTAGCGCCCCTACTCGAGCAGTACTTC. It codes for CASSLGGGLAPLLEQYF.